The clone carrying this TCR beta chain has more than one count but fewer than ten. The antigen remains undetermined. The protocol was immunoSEQ multiplex PCR, while the TCRdb copy is restricted to in-frame clones and leaves out a portion. The sample lists under 70,000 clones, around 80% occurring once. Germline V gives CDR1 ENHRY, CDR2 SYGVKD. Losses at the gene ends were 7 bases for V and 4 bases for J; bases not matched to a gene: 9. There are 14 residues in the CDR3. Specified time point: week 5, during vaccination. Every single dose of the vaccine, 300 ug of mutant IDH1 20-mer peptide, came with topical imiquimod. The data were obtained in a study of a mutant IDH1 vaccine in newly diagnosed glioma. Study context: The vaccination schedule gave patients eight doses in weeks 1, 3, 5, 7, 11, 15, 19 and 23. Prior therapy was radiotherapy, temozolomide, or both; most received both. Treated patients had a mean age of 40.4 years and a sex split that was around 60% male and 37.5% female.

Study results and caveats: Apparently, pseudoprogression bore no relation to changes among the top peripheral T cell clonotypes.

This rearrangement joins TRBV10-3 to TRBJ1-1; 7 bases line up with TRBD1. Here the sequenced sample was PBMCs, taken from a glioma patient whose treatment included an IDH1 peptide vaccine. The sequence was collected from a man under 40 with glioma. CDR3 coding DNA: TGTGCCATCACTCCCGAGGCAGGGGGCACTGAAGCTTTCTTT. This translates into CAITPEAGGTEAFF.